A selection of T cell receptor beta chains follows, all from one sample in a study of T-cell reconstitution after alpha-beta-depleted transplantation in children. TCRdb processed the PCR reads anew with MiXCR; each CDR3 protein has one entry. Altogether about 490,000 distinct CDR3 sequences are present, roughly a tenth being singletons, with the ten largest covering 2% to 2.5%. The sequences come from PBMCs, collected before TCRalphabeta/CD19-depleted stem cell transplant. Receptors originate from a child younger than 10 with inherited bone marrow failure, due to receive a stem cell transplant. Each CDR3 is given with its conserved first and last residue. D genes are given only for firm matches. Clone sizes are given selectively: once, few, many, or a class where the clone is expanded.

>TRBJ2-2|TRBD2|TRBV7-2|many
CASSLRLAGNTGELFF
TGTGCCAGCAGCTTAAGACTAGCGGGGAACACCGGGGAGCTGTTTTTT
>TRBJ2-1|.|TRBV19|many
CASSIRGSDNEQFF
TGTGCCAGTAGTATACGAGGATCTGACAATGAGCAGTTCTTC
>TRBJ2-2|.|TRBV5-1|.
CASSSDSTTGELFF
TGCGCCAGCAGCTCAGACAGCACCACCGGGGAGCTGTTTTTT
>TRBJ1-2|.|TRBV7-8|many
CASSSTGWGYGYTF
TGTGCCAGCAGCTCGACAGGTTGGGGATATGGCTACACCTTC
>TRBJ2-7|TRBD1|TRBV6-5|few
CASSYGTGGQEQYF
TGTGCCAGCAGTTACGGGACAGGGGGCCAGGAGCAGTACTTC
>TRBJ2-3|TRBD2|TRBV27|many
CASSLSLAGASTDTQYF
TGTGCCAGCAGTTTAAGCCTAGCGGGAGCTAGCACAGATACGCAGTATTTT
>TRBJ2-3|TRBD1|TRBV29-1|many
CSAGQEGYSTDTQYF
TGCAGCGCGGGACAGGAAGGGTATAGCACAGATACGCAGTATTTT
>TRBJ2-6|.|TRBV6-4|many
CASSDSSGSGANVLTF
TGTGCCAGCAGTGACTCATCCGGGTCTGGGGCCAACGTCCTGACTTTC
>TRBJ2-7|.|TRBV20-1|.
CSAMRRDSYEQYF
TGCAGTGCTATGAGACGGGATTCTTACGAGCAGTACTTC
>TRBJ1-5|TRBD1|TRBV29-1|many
CSVRDRVNQPQHF
TGCAGCGTCCGGGACAGGGTGAATCAGCCCCAGCATTTT
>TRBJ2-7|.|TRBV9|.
CASSPAGTLYEQYF
TGTGCCAGCAGCCCAGCCGGGACTTTGTACGAGCAGTACTTC
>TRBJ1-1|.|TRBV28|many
CASSFGHSPGMNTEAFF
TGTGCCAGCAGTTTCGGACACTCACCCGGGATGAACACTGAAGCTTTCTTT
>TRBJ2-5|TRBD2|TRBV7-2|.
CASSLVAGSQETQYF
TGTGCCAGCAGCTTAGTAGCGGGAAGTCAAGAGACCCAGTACTTC
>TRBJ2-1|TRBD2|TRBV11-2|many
CASSLVGTSGLGSYNEQFF
TGTGCCAGCAGCTTAGTCGGGACTAGCGGGCTTGGCTCCTACAATGAGCAGTTCTTC
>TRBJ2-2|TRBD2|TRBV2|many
CASSEVFLAGEDTGELFF
TGTGCCAGCAGTGAAGTTTTTCTAGCGGGAGAAGACACCGGGGAGCTGTTTTTT
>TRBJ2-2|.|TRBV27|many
CASSPRDDSTGELFF
TGTGCCAGCAGTCCTAGAGACGATAGCACCGGGGAGCTGTTTTTT
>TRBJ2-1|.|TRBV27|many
CASSLRANFYNEQFF
TGTGCCAGCAGTTTGAGGGCTAACTTCTACAATGAGCAGTTCTTC
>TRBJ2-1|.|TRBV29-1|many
CSVEDAGSSYNEQFF
TGCAGCGTTGAAGATGCGGGCAGCTCCTACAATGAGCAGTTCTTC
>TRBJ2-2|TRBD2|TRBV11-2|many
CASSLYGLKRGPLPPNTGELFF
TGTGCCAGCAGCTTATATGGGTTAAAGCGGGGCCCCTTACCGCCGAACACCGGGGAGCTGTTTTTT
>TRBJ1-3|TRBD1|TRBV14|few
CASSQGHRGAGNTIYF
TGTGCCAGCAGCCAAGGACACAGGGGAGCTGGAAACACCATATATTTT
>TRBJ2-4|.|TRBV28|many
CASSPKNIQYF
TGTGCCAGCAGCCCGAAAAACATTCAGTACTTC
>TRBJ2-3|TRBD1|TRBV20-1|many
CSASTGGDTDTQYF
TGCAGTGCCAGTACAGGGGGAGACACAGATACGCAGTATTTT
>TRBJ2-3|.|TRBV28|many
CASSSHLWDTQYF
TGTGCCAGCAGTTCCCATCTGTGGGATACGCAGTATTTT
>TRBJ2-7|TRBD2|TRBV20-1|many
CSASGRASYEQYF
TGCAGTGCTAGTGGGAGGGCCTCCTACGAGCAGTACTTC
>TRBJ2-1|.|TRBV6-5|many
CASRGEFNEQFF
TGTGCCAGCAGGGGAGAGTTCAATGAGCAGTTCTTC
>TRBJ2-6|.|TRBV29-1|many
CSAKTGFSSGANVLTF
TGCAGTGCGAAAACAGGTTTCAGCTCTGGGGCCAACGTCCTGACTTTC
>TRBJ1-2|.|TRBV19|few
CASSPQLVSFYGYTF
TGTGCCAGTAGCCCCCAACTTGTCTCCTTCTATGGCTACACCTTC
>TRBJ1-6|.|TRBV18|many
CASSPVGRFSPLHF
TGTGCCAGCTCGCCCGTAGGGCGTTTTTCACCCCTCCACTTT
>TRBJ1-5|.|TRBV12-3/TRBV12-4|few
CASSLQRYSNQPQHF
TGTGCCAGCAGTTTACAACGGTATAGCAATCAGCCCCAGCATTTT
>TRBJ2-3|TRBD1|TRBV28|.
CATRSGGSTDTQYF
TGTGCCACCCGCTCAGGGGGTAGCACAGATACGCAGTATTTT
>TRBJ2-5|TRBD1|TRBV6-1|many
CASREQGAGETQYF
TGTGCCAGCAGAGAACAGGGGGCAGGGGAGACCCAGTACTTC
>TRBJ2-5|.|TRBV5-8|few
CASSPGGGLEETQYF
TGTGCCAGCAGCCCAGGGGGGGGGCTGGAAGAGACCCAGTACTTC
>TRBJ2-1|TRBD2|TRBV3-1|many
CASSHGTSGRPAYNEQFF
TGTGCCAGCAGCCATGGGACTAGCGGGAGGCCCGCATACAATGAGCAGTTCTTC
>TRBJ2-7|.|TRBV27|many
CASSLVRLPYEQYF
TGTGCCAGCAGTTTAGTACGGTTACCCTACGAGCAGTACTTC
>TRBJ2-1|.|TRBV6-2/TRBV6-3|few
CASSYAALADEQFF
TGTGCCAGCAGTTACGCCGCCCTCGCGGATGAGCAGTTCTTC
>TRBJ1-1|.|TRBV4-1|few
CASSHVGQLNTEAFF
TGCGCCAGCAGCCATGTCGGACAGCTGAACACTGAAGCTTTCTTT
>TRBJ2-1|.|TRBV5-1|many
CASSLLEDSGYNEQFF
TGCGCCAGCAGCCTACTAGAGGACTCAGGATACAATGAGCAGTTCTTC
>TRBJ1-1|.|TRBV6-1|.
CASSVVGYEAFF
TGTGCCAGCAGTGTGGTCGGTTATGAAGCTTTCTTT
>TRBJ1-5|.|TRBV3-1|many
CASSQSGWLQPQHF
TGTGCCAGCAGCCAGTCGGGGTGGTTACAGCCCCAGCATTTT
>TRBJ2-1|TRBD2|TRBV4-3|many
CASSQDPGLVVVF
TGCGCCAGCAGCCAAGATCCCGGACTAGTCGTGGTCTTC
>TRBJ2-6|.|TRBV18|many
CASSPVISGANVLTF
TGTGCCAGCTCGCCCGTAATCTCTGGGGCCAACGTCCTGACTTTC
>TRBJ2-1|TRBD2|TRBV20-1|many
CSARCTSGDSSYNEQFF
TGCAGTGCTAGATGCACTAGCGGTGATAGCTCCTACAATGAGCAGTTCTTC
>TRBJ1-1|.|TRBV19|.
CASSFFNTEAFF
TGTGCCAGTAGTTTTTTTAACACTGAAGCTTTCTTT
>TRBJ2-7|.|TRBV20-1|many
CSASSGTEPYEQYF
TGCAGTGCCTCTTCCGGGACGGAGCCCTACGAGCAGTACTTC
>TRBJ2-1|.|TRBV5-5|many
CASSLRLWDLNEQFF
TGTGCCAGCAGCTTGAGGCTGTGGGATCTCAATGAGCAGTTCTTC
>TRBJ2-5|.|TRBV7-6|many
CASGDGRPVLKTQYF
TGTGCCAGCGGCGACGGGAGACCGGTGTTGAAGACCCAGTACTTC
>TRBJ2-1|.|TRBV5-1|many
CASSQGLPYNEQFF
TGCGCCAGCAGCCAGGGACTTCCATACAATGAGCAGTTCTTC
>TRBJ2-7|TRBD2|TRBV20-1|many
CSATPLGGSLSYEQYF
TGCAGTGCCACCCCGTTGGGCGGGAGTCTCTCCTACGAGCAGTACTTC
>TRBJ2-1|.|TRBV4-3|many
CASSQDRGTYVAEQFF
TGCGCCAGCAGCCAAGATCGTGGGACGTATGTGGCTGAGCAGTTCTTC
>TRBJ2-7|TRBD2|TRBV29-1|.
CSVEIWSRERNEQYF
TGCAGCGTTGAAATTTGGTCGCGGGAGAGAAACGAGCAGTACTTC
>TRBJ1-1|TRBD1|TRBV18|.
CASSPKGQGNTEAFF
TGTGCCAGCTCACCAAAGGGACAGGGAAACACTGAAGCTTTCTTT
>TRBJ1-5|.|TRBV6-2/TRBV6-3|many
CASSYYHQPQHF
TGTGCCAGCAGTTATTACCACCAGCCCCAGCATTTT